Here is one T cell receptor beta chain with its context. The length of the CDR3 is 13 residues. V was shortened by 6 bases and J by 8 bases, with 16 bases between the two germline ends. Germline loops: CDR1 ENHRY, CDR2 SYGVKD. This entry belongs to a study of a mutant IDH1 vaccine in newly diagnosed glioma. Turning to the study itself: The earlier regimen, radiotherapy, temozolomide, or both, was most often both.

The method was immunoSEQ multiplex PCR; TCRdb's version includes in-frame clones alone and lacks a portion of them. The data contain tens of thousands of clones, 82% of them singletons. Time point reported: baseline, week 1 (first vaccination visit). Treatment meaning: pre-vaccination baseline after standard-of-care therapy. Sample: PBMCs, taken from a glioma patient treated with radiotherapy, temozolomide or both. The chain combines TRBV10-3 with TRBJ1-1; D not resolved. The clonotype comes from a man between 40 and 49 years old with glioma. Some clones in this sample may be carry-over from other donors' samples. The CDR3 loop reads CAIRDRTIQEAFF. The CDR3 region has the DNA TGTGCCATCAGGGACCGGACGATCCAAGAAGCTTTCTTT.